This is a list of T cell receptor beta chains from one sample in a study of a mutant IDH1 vaccine in newly diagnosed glioma. Assay used: immunoSEQ multiplex PCR; TCRdb lists only in-frame clones, some missing. Of roughly 86,000 clones in the sample, about four fifths were seen once. The sample here was PBMCs, taken from a glioma patient treated with radiotherapy, temozolomide or both. These receptors originate from a man between 35 and 55 years old with glioma. CDR3s include the opening cysteine and the closing phenylalanine or tryptophan. The D gene is left open where the match is weak. For some rows the clone size is stated as once, few or many, or as a class when expanded; others skip it.

clone_size j_call v_call d_call cdr3_nt cdr3_aa
. TRBJ1-2 TRBV2 TRBD1 TGTGCCAGCAGTGCAGGGGGAAGTAACTATGGCTACACCTTC CASSAGGSNYGYTF
. TRBJ2-3 TRBV29-1 . TGCGGTACGGGGCAGGGCTCCTTTCGAGATACGCAGTATTTT CGTGQGSFRDTQYF
. TRBJ1-1 TRBV2 . TGTGCCAGCAGTGTGGTGGAAGGCACTGAAGCTTTCTTT CASSVVEGTEAFF
once TRBJ2-7 TRBV18 . TGTGCCAGCTCACCCGAAGCAGCATTCTACGAGCAGTACTTC CASSPEAAFYEQYF
. TRBJ2-3 TRBV6-4 TRBD2 TGTGCCAGCAGTGCCGATAGCGGGAGTGCAGATACGCAGTATTTT CASSADSGSADTQYF
. TRBJ1-4 TRBV29-1 . TGCAGCGTTGTCGGAAGATATGGGGTCCCTAATGAAAAACTGTTTTTT CSVVGRYGVPNEKLFF
. TRBJ2-4 TRBV15 . TGTGCCACGTCGTCGGGGAAAAACATTCAGTACTTC CATSSGKNIQYF
few TRBJ2-7 TRBV20-1 . TGCAGTGCTAGGGTCCTCTACGAGCAGTACTTC CSARVLYEQYF
. TRBJ2-1 TRBV7-9 . TGTGCCAGCAGCTTATGGGGACCAAACAATGAGCAGTTCTTC CASSLWGPNNEQFF
. TRBJ2-2 TRBV10-3 TRBD1 TGTGCCATCAGTGGACCTCCGGGACAGGGGGGCACCGGGGAGCTGTTTTTT CAISGPPGQGGTGELFF
. TRBJ1-6 TRBV10-3 . TGTGCCATCAGTGATGACCAGGGGAAGGGCTCCTATAATTCACCCCTCCACTTT CAISDDQGKGSYNSPLHF
once TRBJ2-7 TRBV10-3 . TGTGCCATCAGCAGGAAACAGGAGTCCTACGAGCAGTACTTC CAISRKQESYEQYF
few TRBJ2-2 TRBV7-2 TRBD2 TGTGCCAGCAGCTCCCAGCGGGGGGACTCCGGGGAGCTGTTTTTT CASSSQRGDSGELFF
few TRBJ1-1 TRBV5-6 TRBD1 TGTGCCAGCACCAGACAGGGGAAAGGTGAAGCTTTCTTT CASTRQGKGEAFF
once TRBJ1-2 TRBV29-1 . TGCAGCGTCCCGATAGGGGGTAACTATGGCTACACCTTC CSVPIGGNYGYTF
. TRBJ2-7 TRBV7-2 . TGTGCCAGCAGCTTACCGGTCGCCTACGAGCAGTACTTC CASSLPVAYEQYF
. TRBJ2-5 TRBV29-1 TRBD2 TGCAGCGCTCCCGGACTAGCGGGGATCCAAGAGACCCAGTACTTC CSAPGLAGIQETQYF
. TRBJ2-7 TRBV10-2 TRBD2 TGCGCCAGCTTCGTGCCCAGCGGGGGGTCCAACGAGCAGTACTTC CASFVPSGGSNEQYF
. TRBJ2-1 TRBV25-1 . TGTGCCAGCAGTGAAAGTAAAATCAATGAGCAGTTCTTC CASSESKINEQFF
. TRBJ2-7 TRBV4-3 . TGCGCCAGCAGCACAACAGGCAGCTCCTACGAGCAGTACTTC CASSTTGSSYEQYF
few TRBJ1-5 TRBV30 . TGTGCCTGGAGTAAGCCCCAGCAACCCCAGCATTTT CAWSKPQQPQHF
. TRBJ2-2 TRBV21-1 . TGTGCCAGCAGCAAAAATCAGGGGGCGAACACCGGGGAGCTGTTTTTT CASSKNQGANTGELFF